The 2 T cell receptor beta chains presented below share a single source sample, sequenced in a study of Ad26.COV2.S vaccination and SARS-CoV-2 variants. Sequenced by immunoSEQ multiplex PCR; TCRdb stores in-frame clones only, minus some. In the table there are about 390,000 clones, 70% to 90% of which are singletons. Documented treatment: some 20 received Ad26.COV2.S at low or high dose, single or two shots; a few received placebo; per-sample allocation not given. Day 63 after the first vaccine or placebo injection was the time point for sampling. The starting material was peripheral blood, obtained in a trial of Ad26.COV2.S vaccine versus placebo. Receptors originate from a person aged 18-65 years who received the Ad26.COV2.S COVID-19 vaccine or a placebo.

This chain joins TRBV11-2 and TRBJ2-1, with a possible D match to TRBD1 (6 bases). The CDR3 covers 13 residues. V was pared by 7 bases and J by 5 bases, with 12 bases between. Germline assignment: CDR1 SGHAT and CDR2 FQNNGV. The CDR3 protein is CASTLDSHNEQFF. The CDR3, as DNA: TGTGCCAGCACCTTGGACAGCCACAATGAGCAGTTCTTC.

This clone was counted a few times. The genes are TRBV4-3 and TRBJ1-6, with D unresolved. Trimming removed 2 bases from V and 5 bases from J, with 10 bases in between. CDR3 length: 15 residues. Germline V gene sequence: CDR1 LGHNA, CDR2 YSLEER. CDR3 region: CASSQYDKNNSPLHF. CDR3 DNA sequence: TGCGCCAGCAGCCAATACGACAAGAATAATTCACCCCTCCACTTT.